This TCR beta chain was captured in a study of technical replicates of blood from several donors. This CDR3 contains 15 residues. Trimming removed 2 bases from V and 0 bases from J, with 5 bases in between. CDR1 and CDR2 (germline): MDHEN, SYDVKM. Only in-frame clones appear in the TCRdb table, and some are missing; sequencing was by immunoSEQ multiplex PCR. Seen here are about 81,000 clones, roughly 96% observed once, and the top ten hold roughly 0.21%. The sample was T cells isolated from PBMCs. V gene TRBV28 combines with J gene TRBJ1-6; no firm D call. This TCR derives from a human donor in good health. The chain's CDR3 is CASSLISSYNSPLHF. CDR3 DNA: TGTGCCAGCAGTTTAATCAGCTCCTATAATTCACCCCTCCACTTT.